This TCR beta chain was recovered during a study of regulatory T cells in long-lasting Graves disease. Germline CDR1 SEHNR, CDR2 FQNEAQ (reference sequence). The CDR3 has 12 residues. The V gene lost 10 bases and the J gene lost 1 base, with 9 bases spanning the gap. To make TCR beta libraries, researchers used iRepertoire HTBI primers and Arm-PCR of CDR3 regions. Each CDR3 protein is one row after TCRdb ran MiXCR on the multiplex PCR reads. The profile covers about 240,000 distinct CDR3 sequences, with around 20% appearing a single time and about 14% taken by the ten largest. The sample's time point: newly diagnosed GD, antithyroid drugs for less than 3 months. PBMC RNA served as the TCR library source. This clonotype has a count of ten or more. Its antigen remains unidentified. Findings and caveats of the study: Persistent Graves' disease cases displayed lower TCR diversity than newly diagnosed ones.

The sequence came from a female donor with Graves disease. The sequences come from peripheral blood mononuclear cells (PBMCs), collected at new diagnosis, from a patient treated with antithyroid drugs. The chain has TRBV7-9 and TRBJ2-3, with D perhaps TRBD2 (5 bases). The CDR3 DNA reads TGTGCCAAGGAGGACGGCACAGATACGCAGTATTTT. It encodes CAKEDGTDTQYF.